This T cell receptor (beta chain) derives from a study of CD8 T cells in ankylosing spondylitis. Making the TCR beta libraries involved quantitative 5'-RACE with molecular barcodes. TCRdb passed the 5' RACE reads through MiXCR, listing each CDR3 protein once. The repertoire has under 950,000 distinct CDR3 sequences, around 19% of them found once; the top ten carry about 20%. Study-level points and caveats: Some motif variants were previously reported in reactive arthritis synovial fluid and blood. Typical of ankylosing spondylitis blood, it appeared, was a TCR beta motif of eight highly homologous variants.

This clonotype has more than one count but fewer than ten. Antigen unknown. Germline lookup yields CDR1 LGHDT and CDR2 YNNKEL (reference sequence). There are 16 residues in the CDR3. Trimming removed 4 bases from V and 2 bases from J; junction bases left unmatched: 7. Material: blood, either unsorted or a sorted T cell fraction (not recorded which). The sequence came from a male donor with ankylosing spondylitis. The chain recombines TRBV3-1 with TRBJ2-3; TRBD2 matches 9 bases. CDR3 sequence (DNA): TGTGCCAGCAGCCCTAATAGCGGGAGCATCACAGATACGCAGTATTTT. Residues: CASSPNSGSITDTQYF.